Presented here are 16 T cell receptor beta chains from one specimen sequenced in a study of pediatric ulcerative colitis. The table came from immunoSEQ multiplex PCR; TCRdb's copy has only in-frame clones and leaves some out. The sample lists 30,000 to 45,000 clones; 70% to 90% were seen once. Material for sequencing was blood. These receptors all come from a girl aged 5-17 years with moderate ulcerative colitis.

The chain couples TRBV5-1 to TRBJ2-5; TRBD1 aligns across 9 bases. From germline, CDR1 is SGHRS and CDR2 YFSETQ. V was clipped by 0 bases and J by 4 bases; unmatched bases: 10. CDR3 length: 17 residues. In nucleotides, the CDR3 is TGCGCCAGCAGCTTGGCCCTAAACTTACAGGGGGCAGAGACCCAGTACTTC. Translated, it gives CASSLALNLQGAETQYF.

The rearrangement links TRBV9 to TRBJ1-6; possibly TRBD1 for D (6 bases). The germline V gene encodes CDR1 SGDLS and CDR2 YYNGEE. The CDR3 is 14 residues long. The V end was cut by 3 bases, the J end by 5 bases, with 9 bases between. In nucleotides, the CDR3 is TGTGCCAGCAGCGACAGGGCCCATAATTCACCCCTCCACTTT. Its protein product is CASSDRAHNSPLHF.

CDR3: CATSTIAGGPRNEQFF. The CDR3 DNA is TGTGCCACCAGCACAATAGCGGGGGGGCCGCGTAATGAGCAGTTCTTC. The rearrangement links TRBV15 to TRBJ2-1; 11 bases are shared with TRBD2. V lost 4 bases, J lost 7 bases, and 9 bases stayed unmatched. From germline, CDR1 is LNHNV and CDR2 YYDKDF (reference sequence). The length of the CDR3 is 16 residues. Drawing the rest from reference TRBV15 and TRBJ2-1, the complete variable domain is DAMVIQNPRYQVTQFGKPVTLSCSQTLNHNVMYWYQQKSSQAPKLLFHYYDKDFNNEADTPDNFQSRRPNTSFCFLDIRSPGLGDTAMYLCATSTIAGGPRNEQFFGPGTRLTVL.

The chain combines TRBV5-4 with TRBJ2-7; 9 bases line up with TRBD1. The V gene end was trimmed by 4 bases and the J gene end by 3 bases; junction bases not matched to a gene: 8. Germline V CDR1 and CDR2: SGHNT, YYREEE (reference sequence). The CDR3 is 15 amino acids. The CDR3 region has the DNA TGTGCCAGCAGCCTCGGGACAGGGTCGGTCTACGAGCAGTACTTC. Protein product: CASSLGTGSVYEQYF. The complete variable domain, with remaining parts taken from reference TRBV5-4 and TRBJ2-7, reads ETGVTQSPTHLIKTRGQQVTLRCSSQSGHNTVSWYQQALGQGPQFIFQYYREEENGRGNFPPRFSGLQFPNYSSELNVNALELDDSALYLCASSLGTGSVYEQYFGPGTRLTVT.

The sample holds one count of this clone. The chain recombines TRBV28 with TRBJ1-1, with D maybe TRBD1 (6 bases). The germline V gene encodes CDR1 MDHEN and CDR2 SYDVKM. V was cut by 1 base and J by 4 bases, with 16 bases left in between. CDR3 length equals 16 residues. The CDR3 loop reads CASSLYGGRRFTEAFF. CDR3 DNA sequence: TGTGCCAGCAGTTTATATGGGGGGCGCAGGTTCACTGAAGCTTTCTTT.

This chain uses TRBV4-3 with TRBJ1-2; D not resolved. CDR1 is LGHNA and CDR2 is YSLEER in the germline V gene. Trimming pared 0 bases from V and 3 bases from J, leaving 5 bases between. The CDR3 extends over 13 amino acids. CDR3 loop: CASSQDGYYGYTF. The DNA of the CDR3 is TGCGCCAGCAGCCAAGACGGATACTATGGCTACACCTTC.

The chain couples TRBV30 to TRBJ2-3; 9 bases fit TRBD2. J was trimmed by 2 bases and V by 5 bases; bases with no gene match: 11. Germline assignment: CDR1 GTSNPN and CDR2 SVGIG (reference sequence). The CDR3 has 16 residues. CDR3 nucleotide sequence: TGTGCCTGGGTCGCCGGGGTAGCGGGGGACACAGATACGCAGTATTTT. Amino acid sequence: CAWVAGVAGDTDTQYF.

The rearrangement links TRBV30 to TRBJ1-1; no definite D call. The CDR3 totals 13 residues. The V end lost 0 bases, the J end lost 12 bases, and 17 bases lay between the germline ends. Per germline, CDR1 GTSNPN and CDR2 SVGIG (reference sequence). CDR3 DNA sequence: TGTGCCTGGAGTGTATATTTCCAGACCGAATCTTTCTTT. Translated, it gives CAWSVYFQTESFF. The full variable domain, completed using reference TRBV30 and TRBJ1-1, is SQTIHQWPATLVQPVGSPLSLECTVEGTSNPNLYWYRQAAGRGLQLLFYSVGIGQISSEVPQNLSASRPQDRQFILSSKKLLLSDSGFYLCAWSVYFQTESFFGQGTRLTVV.

CDR3 bases: TGTGCCAGCAGTTTCGCGGGCTTCACAGATACGCAGTATTTT. Protein product: CASSFAGFTDTQYF. This chain links TRBV28 with TRBJ2-3; D perhaps matches TRBD2 (5 bases). Germline V gene data show CDR1 as MDHEN and CDR2 as SYDVKM. The V gene lost 3 bases and the J gene lost 2 bases, with 9 bases spanning the gap. CDR3 length equals 14 residues.

This clone has just a few counts. The chain couples TRBV28 to TRBJ1-2; TRBD1 aligns across 7 bases. Germline V CDR1 and CDR2: MDHEN, SYDVKM. Losses at the gene ends were 11 bases for V and 7 bases for J; bases not matched to a gene: 22. The CDR3 is 16 amino acids. Written as DNA, the CDR3 is TGTGCCCACAGATCCGGGACAGTCTTTGGGCAGGGTGGCTACACCTTC. Translating it yields CAHRSGTVFGQGGYTF.

The chain recombines TRBV19 with TRBJ1-5; a weak D match, TRBD1 (6 bases). The V and J ends lost 8 bases and 2 bases respectively, with 13 bases between them. From germline, CDR1 is LNHDA and CDR2 SQIVND (reference sequence). This CDR3 contains 14 residues. CDR3 sequence: CASSIWGRNQPQHF. Here the CDR3 DNA reads TGTGCCAGTTCAATATGGGGGCGCAATCAGCCCCAGCATTTT.

The V and J genes are TRBV5-4 and TRBJ1-2, with D unresolved. CDR3 size: 14 residues. V dropped 5 bases and J dropped 2 bases, with 13 bases sitting between them. Germline lookup yields CDR1 SGHNT and CDR2 YYREEE (reference sequence). CDR3: CASSGLIKNYGYTF. The CDR3 coding sequence is TGTGCCAGCAGTGGGTTAATTAAAAACTATGGCTACACCTTC.

The chain recombines TRBV5-1 with TRBJ1-1; 7 bases map to TRBD1. V lost 4 bases and J lost 1; bases outside the gene matches: 7. This CDR3 has 15 residues. CDR1 SGHRS and CDR2 YFSETQ come from the germline V gene. The CDR3 region is CASSRMGQTNTEAFF. The CDR3 DNA sequence: TGCGCCAGCAGCCGAATGGGACAGACGAACACTGAAGCTTTCTTT.

The chain combines TRBV6-1 with TRBJ2-2; 9 positions match TRBD2. Germline V lookup: CDR1 MNHNS, CDR2 SASEGT. J was trimmed by 2 bases and V by 10 bases; bases with no gene match: 8. The CDR3 length is 15 residues. The DNA of the CDR3 is TGTGCCACCCCAGAGCGGGGGGACAACACCGGGGAGCTGTTTTTT. Translating it yields CATPERGDNTGELFF.

The rearrangement uses TRBV28 and TRBJ1-5, with a possible D match to TRBD1 (5 bases). The CDR3 is made up of 13 amino acids. Germline V CDR1 and CDR2: MDHEN, SYDVKM. The V end was cut by 8 bases, the J end by 1 base, with 9 bases between. Here the CDR3 reads CASHRDSNQPQHF. The CDR3 DNA sequence: TGTGCCAGCCACCGGGACAGCAATCAGCCCCAGCATTTT. Variable domain in full (rest from reference TRBV28 and TRBJ1-5): DVKVTQSSRYLVKRTGEKVFLECVQDMDHENMFWYRQDPGLGLRLIYFSYDVKMKEKGDIPEGYSVSREKKERFSLILESASTNQTSMYLCASHRDSNQPQHFGDGTRLSIL.

This rearrangement joins TRBV9 to TRBJ1-1, with D perhaps TRBD1 (6 bases). CDR1 is SGDLS and CDR2 is YYNGEE in the germline V gene. The CDR3 totals 17 residues. The V end lost 4 bases, the J end lost 0 bases, and 19 bases lay between the germline ends. CDR3 residues: CASSLNRDKTMNTEAFF. DNA for the CDR3: TGTGCCAGCAGCTTAAACCGGGACAAGACAATGAACACTGAAGCTTTCTTT.